These 28 T cell receptor beta chains were all obtained from the same sample, sequenced in a study of blood T cell repertoires in COVID-19. Method: immunoSEQ multiplex PCR; TCRdb's copy keeps in-frame clones and lacks some. The sample has tens of thousands of clones, around 90% seen once. The sample was peripheral blood. The receptors originated from a man in his fifties with active COVID-19.

The chain combines TRBV3-1 (or the pseudogene TRBV3-2) with TRBJ2-5, with 11 bases that match TRBD2. Germline values: CDR1 LGHDT, CDR2 YNNKEL (reference sequence). After removal of 0 bases from V and 8 bases from J, the junction contained 2 bases not matched to a gene. This CDR3 contains 14 residues. CDR3: CASSQDLAGGTQYF. In nucleotides, the CDR3 is TGTGCCAGCAGCCAAGACCTAGCGGGAGGTACCCAGTACTTC.

Details on this clone: The identical CDR3 is also encoded by other nucleotide sequences in the sample. The rearrangement joins TRBV18 to TRBJ1-2; 9 bases are shared with TRBD1. The CDR3 consists of 14 residues. V gave up 3 bases and J gave up 2 bases; unmatched junction bases: 1. From germline, CDR1 is KGHSH and CDR2 LQKENI. This chain's CDR3 is CASSPGQGNYGYTF. For the CDR3, the DNA is TGTGCCAGCTCACCCGGACAGGGGAACTATGGCTACACCTTC.

The chain employs TRBV19 and TRBJ1-2; maybe TRBD1 (5 bases). Trimming removed 7 bases at V and 8 bases at J, with 20 bases between. Germline V gene data show CDR1 as LNHDA and CDR2 as SQIVND (reference sequence). The CDR3 length is 14 residues. Here the CDR3 reads CASTPLGQEFGYTF. In DNA form, the CDR3 reads TGTGCCAGTACCCCGCTAGGACAAGAATTCGGCTACACCTTC.

The chain is built from TRBV24-1 and TRBJ2-1; 7 bases are a match to TRBD1. Germline V lookup: CDR1 KGHDR, CDR2 SFDVKD. V lost 4 bases, J lost 2 bases, and 7 bases stayed unmatched. The CDR3 sequence is 16 residues long. The CDR3 sequence: CATSEPTGATYNEQFF. In DNA form, the CDR3 reads TGTGCCACCAGTGAGCCTACAGGGGCAACCTACAATGAGCAGTTCTTC.

V is TRBV4-3 and J is TRBJ2-1; no firm D call. The CDR3 is 15 amino acids. Trimming removed 0 bases from V and 6 bases from J, with 12 bases in between. Germline CDR1 and CDR2: LGHNA and YSLEER. DNA of the CDR3: TGCGCCAGCAGCCAAGATCGTCTTCCGGGCAATGAGCAGTTCTTC. Protein sequence: CASSQDRLPGNEQFF.

This clone appeared once. V is TRBV2 and J is TRBJ1-1; D unclear. Germline loops: CDR1 SNHLY, CDR2 FYNNEI. V lost 1 base, J lost 0 bases, and 3 bases lay in between. The CDR3 length is 13 residues. In DNA, the CDR3 is TGTGCCAGCAGTGAAGGGCTGAACACTGAAGCTTTCTTT. Protein: CASSEGLNTEAFF.

The V gene is TRBV30, the J gene TRBJ1-6, with D perhaps TRBD1 (5 bases). This CDR3 is built from 15 residues. V lost 2 bases and J lost 6, with 14 bases in between. Germline loops: CDR1 GTSNPN, CDR2 SVGIG (reference sequence). The CDR3 nucleotides are TGTGCCTGGAGTATCAACCGGACACCTAATTCACCCCTCCACTTT. Amino acid sequence: CAWSINRTPNSPLHF.

The chain couples TRBV24-1 to TRBJ2-1; 9 bases line up with TRBD1. The CDR3 sequence is 16 residues long. Trimming at V came to 4 bases and at J to 5 bases, leaving 8 bases not matched to a gene. CDR1 is KGHDR, CDR2 SFDVKD, per germline. Here the CDR3 DNA reads TGTGCCACCAGTGAACCCGGGACAGGGTGGGACAATGAGCAGTTCTTC. Residues: CATSEPGTGWDNEQFF.

The chain combines TRBV6-4 with TRBJ2-1; 14 nucleotides agree with TRBD2. V was clipped by 5 bases and J by 8 bases; unmatched bases: 5. This CDR3 region has 15 residues. In germline, CDR1 is MRHNA, CDR2 SNTAGT. The CDR3 region is CASSPGLAGEYEQFF. CDR3 nucleotides: TGTGCCAGCAGTCCGGGACTAGCGGGAGAATATGAGCAGTTCTTC.

The chain joins TRBV3-1 (or the pseudogene TRBV3-2) to TRBJ1-1, with D unclear. The germline V and J ends were trimmed by 4 bases and 1 base, with 10 bases remaining between them. CDR1 and CDR2 (germline): LGHDT, YNNKEL (reference sequence). The length of the CDR3 is 14 residues. The CDR3 DNA reads TGTGCCAGCAGCCTAAACAGTCAGAACACTGAAGCTTTCTTT. Translating it yields CASSLNSQNTEAFF.

Remarks on this clone: Its ends do not fully match the called genes, so a read error is possible. The J gene is TRBJ2-5, the V gene TRBV7-9; TRBD2 matches 12 bases. Per the germline V gene, CDR1 is SEHNR and CDR2 is FQNEAQ (reference sequence). The CDR3 is 16 residues long. The CDR3 DNA reads as TGTGCCAGCAGCCTAGCGGGAGGGCCCTTAGGTGAGACCCAGTACTTC. Amino acids: CASSLAGGPLGETQYF.

The chain combines TRBV24-1 with TRBJ2-1; D is unresolved. The germline V gene encodes CDR1 KGHDR and CDR2 SFDVKD. CDR3 length equals 16 residues. Trimming left V 4 bases short and J 0 bases short, with 12 bases between. The CDR3 loop is CATSDPVPSSYNEQFF. For the CDR3, the DNA is TGTGCCACCAGTGACCCGGTCCCGAGCTCCTACAATGAGCAGTTCTTC.

This clone was recorded once. The chain links TRBV4-2 to TRBJ2-7; TRBD1 might be the D (6 bases). V shed 5 bases and J shed 6 bases, with 8 bases lying between them. The CDR3 spans 11 residues. Per germline, CDR1 LGHNA and CDR2 YNFKEQ. This CDR3 reads CASSVRGEQYF. The CDR3 DNA follows: TGTGCCAGCAGCGTCAGGGGCGAGCAGTACTTC.

This clone was observed a few times. V usage is TRBV5-6 and J usage is TRBJ2-7; possibly TRBD1 for D (6 bases). This CDR3 contains 14 residues. The germline V gene has CDR1 SGHDT and CDR2 YYEEEE. Trimming removed 4 bases at V and 2 bases at J, with 13 bases between. The CDR3 loop reads CASSPAGAPYEQYF. In nucleotides, the CDR3 is TGTGCCAGCAGCCCGGCAGGGGCTCCCTACGAGCAGTACTTC. The full variable domain, rest sourced from reference TRBV5-6 and TRBJ2-7, is DAGVTQSPTHLIKTRGQQVTLRCSPKSGHDTVSWYQQALGQGPQFIFQYYEEEERQRGNFPDRFSGHQFPNYSSELNVNALLLGDSALYLCASSPAGAPYEQYFGPGTRLTVT.

This clone appeared a few times. This chain joins TRBV5-8 and TRBJ1-5; D not certain. This CDR3 contains 17 residues. Trimming left V 4 bases short and J 4 bases short, with 21 bases between. Germline V gene data show CDR1 as SGHTS and CDR2 as YDEGEE. The CDR3 spells CASSLYLSGRQNQPQHF. CDR3 nucleotide sequence: TGTGCCAGCAGCCTGTACTTATCGGGTAGGCAAAATCAGCCCCAGCATTTT.

This rearrangement joins TRBV25-1 to TRBJ1-2; D may be TRBD1 (6 bases). This CDR3 comprises 15 residues. In germline, CDR1 is MGHDK, CDR2 SYGVNS. V lost 4 bases to trimming and J lost 2 bases, with 14 bases between them. The CDR3 nucleotides are TGTGCCAGCAGTGGCCACGGACAGCAGAACTATGGCTACACCTTC. Protein product: CASSGHGQQNYGYTF.

This chain uses TRBV7-8 with TRBJ1-2; perhaps TRBD1 as D (5 bases). The germline V gene encodes CDR1 SGHVS and CDR2 FQNEAQ. This CDR3 spans 16 amino acids. V dropped 2 bases and J dropped 2 bases, with 15 bases sitting between them. CDR3 nucleotide sequence: TGTGCCAGCAGCTTATTTTCTGGGGCCTCCAACTATGGCTACACCTTC. Protein product: CASSLFSGASNYGYTF.

V and J are TRBV6-2 or TRBV6-3 and TRBJ1-2, with D hard to call. The CDR3 spans 15 residues. CDR1 and CDR2 from the germline V gene are MNHEY and SVGEGT. V lost 0 bases, J lost 6 bases, and 14 bases lay in between. CDR3 nucleotide sequence: TGTGCCAGCAGTTACTCGCTGCCGGGTAGAGATGGCTACACCTTC. Amino acid sequence: CASSYSLPGRDGYTF.

This rearrangement joins TRBV5-4 to TRBJ1-2; tentatively, D is TRBD1 (6 bases). Trimming left V 1 base short and J 7 bases short, with 14 bases between. Per germline, CDR1 SGHNT and CDR2 YYREEE (reference sequence). CDR3 length: 14 amino acids. The CDR3 loop reads CASSLLEGGAGYTF. The CDR3 region has the DNA TGTGCCAGCAGCTTGCTTGAAGGGGGGGCTGGCTACACCTTC.

The J gene is TRBJ2-3, the V gene TRBV27, with D uncertain. Germline V gene sequence: CDR1 MNHEY, CDR2 SMNVEV (reference sequence). CDR3 length: 14 amino acids. V was shortened by 10 bases and J by 0 bases, with 14 bases between the two germline ends. The CDR3 DNA follows: TGTGCCAATCCCCCCCCGTATAGCACAGATACGCAGTATTTT. Residues: CANPPPYSTDTQYF.

The chain employs TRBV3-1 (or the pseudogene TRBV3-2) and TRBJ2-1; 7 nucleotides agree with TRBD2. V dropped 1 base and J dropped 10; count of bases not matched to a gene: 22. CDR3 length equals 19 residues. Germline lookup yields CDR1 LGHDT and CDR2 YNNKEL (reference sequence). CDR3 protein: CASSQGGRVRPQGQLEQFF. The DNA for the CDR3 is TGTGCCAGCAGCCAAGGGGGGAGGGTTCGGCCCCAAGGACAATTGGAGCAGTTCTTC.

The rearrangement joins TRBV5-5 to TRBJ2-7; 8 bases line up with TRBD1. V shed 0 bases and J 0 bases; nucleotides not matched to a gene: 11. Germline lookup yields CDR1 SGHKS and CDR2 YYEKEE (reference sequence). The CDR3 is made up of 18 amino acids. The CDR3, as DNA: TGTGCCAGCAGCTTGGGACCGGTACACAGGGGGGTCTCCTACGAGCAGTACTTC. Amino acids: CASSLGPVHRGVSYEQYF.

The chain recombines TRBV24-1 with TRBJ2-7; 10 bases map to TRBD1. The V and J ends lost 4 bases and 3 bases, in that order; junction bases with no gene match: 8. CDR3 size: 16 residues. Germline V CDR1 and CDR2: KGHDR, SFDVKD. This CDR3 reads CATSESGGQGYYEQYF. The CDR3 DNA follows: TGTGCCACCAGTGAAAGCGGGGGACAGGGGTACTACGAGCAGTACTTC.

The chain has TRBV24-1 and TRBJ2-1; 11 bases align to TRBD1. CDR3 length: 14 residues. Germline CDR1 reads KGHDR; CDR2 reads SFDVKD. V trimming: 9 bases; J trimming: 8 bases; junction bases outside the gene matches: 8. DNA of the CDR3: TGTGCCACCCGAGGGACAGGGGGATTGGATGAGCAGTTCTTC. This encodes CATRGTGGLDEQFF.

The CDR3 is CASSLRTSWSEQYF. In DNA, the CDR3 is TGTGCCAGCAGCCTTAGGACTAGCTGGAGTGAGCAGTACTTC. The chain has TRBV3-1 (or the pseudogene TRBV3-2) and TRBJ2-7; TRBD2 agrees at 8 bases. The J segment lost 7 bases and the V segment lost 4 bases, leaving 9 bases of the junction unmatched. CDR1 is LGHDT, CDR2 YNNKEL, per germline (reference sequence). This CDR3 contains 14 residues.

V is TRBV18 and J is TRBJ1-1, with a possible D match to TRBD1 (6 bases). This CDR3 region has 13 residues. Deletions cut 6 bases from V and 0 bases from J, with 8 bases between. Looked up from germline, CDR1 is KGHSH and CDR2 is LQKENI. The CDR3 region is CASSDSLNTEAFF. CDR3 nucleotide sequence: TGTGCCAGCTCGGACAGCTTGAACACTGAAGCTTTCTTT.

The chain uses TRBV19 and TRBJ1-1; D unclear. Deletions cut 5 bases from V and 7 bases from J, with 14 bases between. Germline V gene data show CDR1 as LNHDA and CDR2 as SQIVND (reference sequence). The CDR3 length is 13 residues. CDR3 DNA: TGTGCCAGTAGTCTTGCAGCGGTGAGTGAAGCTTTCTTT. Protein: CASSLAAVSEAFF.

This clone has a handful of counts. The chain couples TRBV28 to TRBJ1-2, with a weak D call TRBD1 (5 bases). Germline V gives CDR1 MDHEN, CDR2 SYDVKM. V lost 3 bases, J lost 6 bases, and 11 bases lay in between. The CDR3 runs 13 residues. The DNA of the CDR3 is TGTGCCAGCAGTTTGCGGGGGTCTCATGGCTACACCTTC. Translation gives CASSLRGSHGYTF.